The 7 T cell receptor beta chains presented below share a single source sample, sequenced in a study of identical twins. Using its own MiXCR run on the 5' RACE reads, TCRdb lists one record per CDR3 protein. The table has about 520,000 distinct CDR3 sequences, 20% to 25% seen once; the top ten hold about 0.99%. This same sample was also part of a study on T cells expressing NK-cell markers.

The sequenced sample consisted of CD4+ T cells sorted from blood. These receptor sequences come from a woman under 30 in good health.

CDR3 in DNA: TGTGCCAGCAGCTCCGACGTGATTCTATATGGCTACACCTTC. This encodes CASSSDVILYGYTF. This chain joins TRBV7-9 and TRBJ1-2; D remains ambiguous. V was trimmed by 4 bases and J by 5 bases, leaving 14 bases between them. Germline V gene data show CDR1 as SEHNR and CDR2 as FQNEAQ (reference sequence). The length of the CDR3 is 14 residues.

The chain combines TRBV20-1 with TRBJ1-3; no reliable D call. V dropped 3 bases and J dropped 0 bases, with 6 bases sitting between them. The CDR3 sequence is 13 residues long. Germline assignment: CDR1 DFQATT and CDR2 SNEGSKA (reference sequence). CDR3 sequence reads: CSASRSSGNTIYF. Here the CDR3 DNA reads TGCAGTGCTAGTAGGTCCTCTGGAAACACCATATATTTT.

This clonotype has more than one count but fewer than ten. This chain uses TRBV12-3 or TRBV12-4 with TRBJ2-2; 7 bases are a match to TRBD2. V trimming: 9 bases; J trimming: 1 base; junction bases outside the gene matches: 5. There are 14 residues in the CDR3. CDR3 nucleotides: TGTGCCAGTGGGGGACTACTGAACACCGGGGAGCTGTTTTTT. Translating it yields CASGGLLNTGELFF.

The chain combines TRBV7-9 with TRBJ2-3, with TRBD1 matching over 10 bases. CDR1 SEHNR and CDR2 FQNEAQ come from the germline V gene (reference sequence). The CDR3 contains 16 residues. The V gene end was trimmed by 5 bases and the J gene end by 6 bases; junction bases not matched to a gene: 11. The CDR3 DNA is TGTGCCAGCAGCCCCTCCGGGACAGGGGCTTGGGATACGCAGTATTTT. It translates to CASSPSGTGAWDTQYF.

In its sample, this clonotype was seen a few times. This chain uses TRBV20-1 with TRBJ2-5; D is ambiguous. Trimming cost V 3 bases and J 5 bases, with 10 bases left between them. The germline CDR1 and CDR2 sequences are DFQATT and SNEGSKA (reference sequence). The CDR3 sequence is 12 residues long. The DNA of the CDR3 is TGCAGTGCTAGCCCCGAACACGAGACCCAGTACTTC. Encoded protein: CSASPEHETQYF.

The chain employs TRBV6-1 and TRBJ2-3; 7 nucleotides match TRBD2. The CDR3 covers 14 residues. After removal of 2 bases from V and 6 bases from J, the junction contained 5 bases not matched to a gene. CDR1 MNHNS and CDR2 SASEGT come from the germline V gene. The CDR3 region is CASSERTSRDTQYF. The CDR3 nucleotides are TGTGCCAGCAGTGAACGGACTAGTCGGGATACGCAGTATTTT.

This clonotype was seen only a few times. The chain couples TRBV2 to TRBJ1-1; no definite D call. Deletions cut 7 bases from V and 0 bases from J, with 9 bases between. CDR1 is SNHLY and CDR2 is FYNNEI in the germline V gene. The CDR3 runs 13 residues. The CDR3 DNA is TGTGCCAGCATGATAGGTTTGAACACTGAAGCTTTCTTT. Protein: CASMIGLNTEAFF.